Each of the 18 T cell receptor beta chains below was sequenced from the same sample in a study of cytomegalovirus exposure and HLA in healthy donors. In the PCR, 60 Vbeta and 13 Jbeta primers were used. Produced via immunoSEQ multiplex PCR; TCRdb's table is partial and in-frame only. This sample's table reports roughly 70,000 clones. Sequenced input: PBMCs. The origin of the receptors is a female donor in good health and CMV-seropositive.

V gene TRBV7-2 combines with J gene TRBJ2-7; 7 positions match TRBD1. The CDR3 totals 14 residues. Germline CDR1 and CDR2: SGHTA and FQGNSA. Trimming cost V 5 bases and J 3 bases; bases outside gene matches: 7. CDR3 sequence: CASSPRTGFYEQYF. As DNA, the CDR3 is TGTGCCAGCAGCCCTCGGACAGGCTTCTACGAGCAGTACTTC. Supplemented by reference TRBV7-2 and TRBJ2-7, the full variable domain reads GAGVSQSPSNKVTEKGKDVELRCDPISGHTALYWYRQSLGQGLEFLIYFQGNSAPDKSGLPSDRFSAERTGGSVSTLTIQRTQQEDSAVYLCASSPRTGFYEQYFGPGTRLTVT.

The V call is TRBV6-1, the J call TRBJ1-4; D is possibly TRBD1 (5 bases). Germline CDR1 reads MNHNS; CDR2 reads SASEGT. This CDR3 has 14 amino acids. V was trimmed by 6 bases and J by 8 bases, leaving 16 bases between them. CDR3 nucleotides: TGTGCCAGCAGGGACACAGGATGGGAAGAAAAACTGTTTTTT. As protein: CASRDTGWEEKLFF.

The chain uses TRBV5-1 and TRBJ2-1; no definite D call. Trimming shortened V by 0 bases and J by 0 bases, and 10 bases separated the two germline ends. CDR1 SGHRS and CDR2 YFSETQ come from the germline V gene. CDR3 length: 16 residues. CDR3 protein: CASSLGALSSYNEQFF. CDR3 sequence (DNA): TGCGCCAGCAGCTTGGGAGCTCTTAGCTCCTACAATGAGCAGTTCTTC.

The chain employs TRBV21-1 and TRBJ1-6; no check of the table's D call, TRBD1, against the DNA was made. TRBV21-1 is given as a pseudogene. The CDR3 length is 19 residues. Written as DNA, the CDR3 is TGTGCCAGCAGCAAAATCAGGGGCCTAACAGGGCTGGATAATTCACCCCTCCACTTT. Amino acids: CASSKIRGLTGLDNSPLHF.

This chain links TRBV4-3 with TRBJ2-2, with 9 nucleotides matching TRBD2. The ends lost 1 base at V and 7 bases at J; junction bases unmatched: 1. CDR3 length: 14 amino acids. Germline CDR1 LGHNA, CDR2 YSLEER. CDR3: CASSQGAGGGELFF. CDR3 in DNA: TGCGCCAGCAGCCAAGGAGCGGGAGGCGGGGAGCTGTTTTTT.

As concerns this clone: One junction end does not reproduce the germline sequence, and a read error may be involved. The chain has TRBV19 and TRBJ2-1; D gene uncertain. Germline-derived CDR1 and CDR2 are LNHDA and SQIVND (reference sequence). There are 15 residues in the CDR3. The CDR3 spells CASSTDAGSSNEQFF. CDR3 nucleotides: TGTGCCAGCAGTACTGACGCAGGTTCAAGCAATGAGCAGTTCTTC.

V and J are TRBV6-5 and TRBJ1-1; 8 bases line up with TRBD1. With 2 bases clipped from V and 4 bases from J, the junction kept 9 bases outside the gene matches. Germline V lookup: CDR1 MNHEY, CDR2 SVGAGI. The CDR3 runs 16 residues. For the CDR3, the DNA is TGTGCCAGCAGTTACGACAAGCATACAGGGGGCACTGAAGCTTTCTTT. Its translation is CASSYDKHTGGTEAFF.

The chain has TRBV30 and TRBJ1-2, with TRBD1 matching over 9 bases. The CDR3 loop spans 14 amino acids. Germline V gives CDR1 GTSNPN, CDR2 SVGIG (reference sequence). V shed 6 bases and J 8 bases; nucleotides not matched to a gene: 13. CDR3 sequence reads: CACSTQGAQTGYTF. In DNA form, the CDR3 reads TGTGCCTGCAGCACACAGGGGGCGCAGACAGGCTACACCTTC.

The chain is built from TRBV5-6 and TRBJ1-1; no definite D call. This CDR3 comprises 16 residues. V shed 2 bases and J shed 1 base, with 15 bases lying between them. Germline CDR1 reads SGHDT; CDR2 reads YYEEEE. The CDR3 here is CASSFWAVVPNTEAFF. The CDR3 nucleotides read TGTGCCAGCAGCTTCTGGGCCGTAGTGCCGAACACTGAAGCTTTCTTT. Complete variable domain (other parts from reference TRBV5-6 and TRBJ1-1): DAGVTQSPTHLIKTRGQQVTLRCSPKSGHDTVSWYQQALGQGPQFIFQYYEEEERQRGNFPDRFSGHQFPNYSSELNVNALLLGDSALYLCASSFWAVVPNTEAFFGQGTRLTVV.

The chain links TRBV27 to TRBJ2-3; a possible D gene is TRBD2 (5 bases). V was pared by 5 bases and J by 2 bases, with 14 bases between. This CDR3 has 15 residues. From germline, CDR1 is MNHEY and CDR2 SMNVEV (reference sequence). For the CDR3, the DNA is TGTGCCAGCAGTCTAACCGGTCGGGACACAGATACGCAGTATTTT. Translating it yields CASSLTGRDTDTQYF.

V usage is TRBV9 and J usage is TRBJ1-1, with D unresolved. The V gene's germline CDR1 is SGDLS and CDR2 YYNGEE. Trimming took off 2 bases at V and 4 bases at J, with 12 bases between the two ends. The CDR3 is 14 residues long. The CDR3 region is CASSVGGRGTEAFF. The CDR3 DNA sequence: TGTGCCAGCAGCGTGGGAGGGAGAGGCACTGAAGCTTTCTTT.

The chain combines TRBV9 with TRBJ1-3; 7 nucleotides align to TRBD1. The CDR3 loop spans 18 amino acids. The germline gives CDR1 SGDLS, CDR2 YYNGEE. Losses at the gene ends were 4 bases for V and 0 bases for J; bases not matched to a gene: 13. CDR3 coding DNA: TGTGCCAGCAGCCTTACGACAGGGCGATATAGCTCTGGAAACACCATATATTTT. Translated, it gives CASSLTTGRYSSGNTIYF.

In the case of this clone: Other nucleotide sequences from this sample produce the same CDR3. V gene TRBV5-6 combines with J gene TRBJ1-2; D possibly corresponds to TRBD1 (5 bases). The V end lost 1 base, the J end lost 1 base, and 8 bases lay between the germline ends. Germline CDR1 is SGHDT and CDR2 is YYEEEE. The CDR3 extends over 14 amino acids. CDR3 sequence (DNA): TGTGCCAGCAGCTTGAGGGGTAGTAACTATGGCTACACCTTC. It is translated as CASSLRGSNYGYTF.

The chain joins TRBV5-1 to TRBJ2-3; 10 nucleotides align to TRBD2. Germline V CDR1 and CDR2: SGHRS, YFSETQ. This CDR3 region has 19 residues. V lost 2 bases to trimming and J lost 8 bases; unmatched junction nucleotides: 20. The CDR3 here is CASSFPRGKTSGFPGTQYF. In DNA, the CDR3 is TGCGCCAGCAGCTTCCCTAGGGGCAAGACTAGCGGGTTTCCCGGTACGCAGTATTTT.

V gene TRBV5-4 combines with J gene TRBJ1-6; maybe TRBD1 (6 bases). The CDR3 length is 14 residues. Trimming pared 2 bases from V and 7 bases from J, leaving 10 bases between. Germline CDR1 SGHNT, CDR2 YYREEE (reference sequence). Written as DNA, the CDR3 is TGTGCCAGCAGCTTTTCAGGGGACAATTCACCCCTCCACTTT. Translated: CASSFSGDNSPLHF.

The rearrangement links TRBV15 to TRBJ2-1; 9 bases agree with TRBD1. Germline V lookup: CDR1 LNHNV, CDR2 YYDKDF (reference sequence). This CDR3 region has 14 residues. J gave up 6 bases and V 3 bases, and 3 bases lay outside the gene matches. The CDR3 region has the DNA TGTGCCACCAGCAGGAGGACAGGGGCCAATGAGCAGTTCTTC. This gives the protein CATSRRTGANEQFF.

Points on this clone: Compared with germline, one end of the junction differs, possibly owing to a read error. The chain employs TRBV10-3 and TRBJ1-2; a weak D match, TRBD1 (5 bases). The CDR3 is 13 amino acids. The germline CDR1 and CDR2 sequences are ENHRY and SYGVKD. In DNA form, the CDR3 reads TGTGCCATCAGTAAGTCTTCAGGGTATGGCTACACCTTC. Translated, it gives CAISKSSGYGYTF.

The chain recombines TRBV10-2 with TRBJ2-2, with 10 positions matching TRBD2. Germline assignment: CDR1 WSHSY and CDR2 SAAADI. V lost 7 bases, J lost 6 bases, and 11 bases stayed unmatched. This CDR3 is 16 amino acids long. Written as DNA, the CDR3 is TGCGCCAGCACCCTAGCGGGAGCCTTCCAGGCCGGGGAGCTGTTTTTT. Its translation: CASTLAGAFQAGELFF.